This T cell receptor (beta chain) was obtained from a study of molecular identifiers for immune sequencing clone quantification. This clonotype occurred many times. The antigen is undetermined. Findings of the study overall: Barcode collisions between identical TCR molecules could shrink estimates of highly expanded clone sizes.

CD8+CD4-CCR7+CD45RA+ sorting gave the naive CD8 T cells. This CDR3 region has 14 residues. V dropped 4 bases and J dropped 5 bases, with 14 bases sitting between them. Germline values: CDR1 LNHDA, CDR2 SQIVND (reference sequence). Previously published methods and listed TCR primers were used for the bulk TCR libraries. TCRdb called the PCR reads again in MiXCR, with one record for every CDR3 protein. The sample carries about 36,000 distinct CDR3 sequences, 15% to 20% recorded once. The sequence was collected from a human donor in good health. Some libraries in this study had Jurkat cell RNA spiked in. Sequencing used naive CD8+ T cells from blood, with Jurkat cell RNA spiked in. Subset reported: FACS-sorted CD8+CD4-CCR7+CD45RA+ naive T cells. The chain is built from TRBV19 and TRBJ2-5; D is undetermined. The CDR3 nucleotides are TGTGCCAGTAGTACCCTCCTTTCCGTGGAGACCCAGTACTTC. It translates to CASSTLLSVETQYF.